The entry below gives a single T cell receptor (beta chain) sequence along with its context. Recruits, aged roughly 18 to 95 years, lived in 20 to 30 US areas. Two consecutive negative NP/OP PCR tests, clearance, or resolved symptoms defined Cohort 3 recovery. This sample is drawn from a study of blood T cell repertoires in COVID-19. The V gene's germline CDR1 is SGDLS and CDR2 YYNGEE. With 4 bases removed from V and 1 base from J, the gap between germline ends came to 12 bases. The CDR3 sequence is 15 residues long. Original methodology: Reference gene primers were amplified, and this amplification served to estimate nucleated cell counts. Measured with immunoSEQ multiplex PCR; TCRdb has only the in-frame clones, and not every one. V, J and clone size derive from that table, while D and trimming were established from the DNA sequence. In the table there are 250,000 to 300,000 clones, approximately 88% of which are singletons.

The TCR was taken from a woman aged 25-40 years who had recovered from COVID-19. The chain links TRBV9 to TRBJ1-3; unclear D gene. The specimen sequenced was PBMCs or T cells enriched from blood (not recorded which). CDR3 residues: CASSQRGRSGNTIYF. CDR3 nucleotide sequence: TGTGCCAGCAGCCAAAGAGGCAGATCTGGAAACACCATATATTTT.